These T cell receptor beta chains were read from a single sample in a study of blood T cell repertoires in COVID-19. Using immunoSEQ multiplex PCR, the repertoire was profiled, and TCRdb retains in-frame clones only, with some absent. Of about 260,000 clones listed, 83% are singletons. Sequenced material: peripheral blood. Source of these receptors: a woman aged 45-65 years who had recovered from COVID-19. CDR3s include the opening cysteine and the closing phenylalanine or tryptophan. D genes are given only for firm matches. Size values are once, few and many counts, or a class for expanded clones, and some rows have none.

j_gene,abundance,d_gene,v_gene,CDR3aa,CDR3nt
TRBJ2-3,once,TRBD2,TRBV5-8,CASSFGSGGTDTQYF,TGTGCCAGCAGCTTTGGTAGCGGGGGCACAGATACGCAGTATTTT
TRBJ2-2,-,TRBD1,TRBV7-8,CASSNDRVRTGELFF,TGTGCCAGCAGCAACGACAGGGTTCGCACCGGGGAGCTGTTTTTT
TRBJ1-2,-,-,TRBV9,CASSVVASNYGYTF,TGTGCCAGCAGCGTAGTAGCCTCCAACTATGGCTACACCTTC
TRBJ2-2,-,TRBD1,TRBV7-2,CASSLARTGVGELFF,TGTGCCAGCAGCTTAGCTAGGACAGGGGTCGGGGAGCTGTTTTTT
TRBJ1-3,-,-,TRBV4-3,CASSQDRGNTIYF,TGCGCCAGCAGCCAAGATCGTGGAAACACCATATATTTT
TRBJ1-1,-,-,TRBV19,CASTIDDRWTEAFF,TGTGCCAGTACCATCGACGACAGATGGACTGAAGCTTTCTTT
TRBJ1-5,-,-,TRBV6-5,CASGNLVDQPQHF,TGTGCCAGCGGCAACCTTGTGGATCAGCCCCAGCATTTT
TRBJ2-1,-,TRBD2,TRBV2,CASSEVLLAGDNEQFF,TGTGCCAGCAGTGAAGTGCTACTAGCGGGAGACAATGAGCAGTTCTTC
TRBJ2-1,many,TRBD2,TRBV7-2,CASSLTTTSGSRNEQFF,TGTGCCAGCAGCTTAACCACGACTAGCGGGAGTCGTAATGAGCAGTTCTTC
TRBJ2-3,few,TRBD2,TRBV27,CASRRTSPDTQYF,TGTGCCAGCAGGAGGACTAGTCCAGATACGCAGTATTTT
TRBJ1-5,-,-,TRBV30,CAGTWGTKPQHF,TGTGCCGGTACTTGGGGCACCAAGCCCCAGCATTTT
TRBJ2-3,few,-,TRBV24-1,CATSDSTSTGKDTDTQYF,TGTGCCACCAGTGACTCAACCTCGACGGGAAAAGACACAGATACGCAGTATTTT
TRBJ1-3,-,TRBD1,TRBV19,CASSMIGAGGHSGNTIYF,TGTGCCAGTAGTATGATTGGAGCAGGGGGCCACTCTGGAAACACCATATATTTT
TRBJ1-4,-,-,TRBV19,CASIDRGSTNEKLFF,TGTGCCAGTATCGATCGGGGGTCAACTAATGAAAAACTGTTTTTT
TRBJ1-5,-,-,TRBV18,CASSRGGTNQPQHF,TGTGCCAGCTCACGGGGGGGAACCAATCAGCCCCAGCATTTT
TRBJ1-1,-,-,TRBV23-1,CASRGRTENTEAFF,TGCGCCAGCAGGGGGCGGACAGAGAACACTGAAGCTTTCTTT
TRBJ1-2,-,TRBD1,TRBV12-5,CASGRGDRGFYGYTF,TGTGCTAGTGGTCGCGGGGACAGGGGCTTCTATGGCTACACCTTC
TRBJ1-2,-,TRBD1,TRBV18,CASSPTTGKVDGYTF,TGTGCCAGCTCACCCACGACAGGGAAGGTTGATGGCTACACCTTC
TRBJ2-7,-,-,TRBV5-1,CASSLLGPPYEQYF,TGCGCCAGCAGCCTCTTGGGGCCCCCCTACGAGCAGTACTTC
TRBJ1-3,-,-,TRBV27,CASTTGSGNTIYF,TGTGCCAGCACCACGGGTTCTGGAAACACCATATATTTT
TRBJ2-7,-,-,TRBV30,CAWSVRGGSGEQYF,TGTGCCTGGAGTGTCAGGGGCGGGAGCGGGGAGCAGTACTTC
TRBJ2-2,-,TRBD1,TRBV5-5,CASSLTRQGWTGELFF,TGTGCCAGCAGCTTAACCAGACAGGGTTGGACCGGGGAGCTGTTTTTT
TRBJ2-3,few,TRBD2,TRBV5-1,CASSLVAGAGGRADTQYF,TGCGCCAGCAGCTTGGTGGCTGGTGCGGGGGGGCGGGCAGATACGCAGTATTTT
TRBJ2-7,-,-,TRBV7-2,CASSPGARGLSYEQYF,TGTGCCAGCAGCCCCGGCGCCAGGGGTCTTTCCTACGAGCAGTACTTC
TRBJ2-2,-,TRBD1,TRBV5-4,CASSRTGANTGELFF,TGTGCCAGCAGCCGGACAGGAGCGAACACCGGGGAGCTGTTTTTT
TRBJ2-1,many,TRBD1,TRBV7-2,CASSWDRGSYNEQFF,TGTGCCAGCAGCTGGGACAGGGGCTCCTACAATGAGCAGTTCTTC
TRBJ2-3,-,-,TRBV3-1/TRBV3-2,CASSQLGADTQYF,TGTGCCAGCAGCCAACTAGGGGCGGATACGCAGTATTTT
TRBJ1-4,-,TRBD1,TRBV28,CASSFPTGGREKLFF,TGTGCCAGCAGTTTTCCGACAGGGGGAAGGGAAAAACTGTTTTTT
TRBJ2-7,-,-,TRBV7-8,CASSLGQIYEQYF,TGTGCCAGCAGCCTAGGACAGATCTACGAGCAGTACTTC
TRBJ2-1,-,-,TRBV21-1,CASSKALGTSGNSYNEQFF,TGTGCCAGCAGCAAAGCCCTGGGGACTAGCGGGAACTCCTACAATGAGCAGTTCTTC
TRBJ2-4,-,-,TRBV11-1,CASSQHQGHQNIQYF,TGTGCCAGCAGCCAACACCAGGGACACCAAAACATTCAGTACTTC
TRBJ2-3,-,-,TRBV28,CASSPTGDTQYF,TGTGCCAGCAGCCCGACAGGCGATACGCAGTATTTT
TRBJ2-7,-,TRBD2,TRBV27,CASSLSAGGGHRLSPYEQYF,TGTGCCAGCAGTTTATCGGCGGGCGGGGGGCACCGACTATCCCCCTACGAGCAGTACTTC
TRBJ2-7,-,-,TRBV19,CASSIGRGFSYEQYF,TGTGCCAGTAGTATAGGTCGGGGGTTCTCCTACGAGCAGTACTTC
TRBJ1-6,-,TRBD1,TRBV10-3,CAISADGQGNSPLHF,TGTGCCATCAGTGCAGATGGACAGGGGAATTCACCCCTCCACTTT
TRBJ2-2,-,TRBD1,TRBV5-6,CASSPTGVTGELFF,TGTGCCAGCAGCCCCACAGGGGTAACGGGGGAGCTGTTTTTT
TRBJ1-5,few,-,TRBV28,CASRKGRRSNQPQHF,TGTGCCAGCAGAAAAGGGAGGAGGAGCAATCAGCCCCAGCATTTT
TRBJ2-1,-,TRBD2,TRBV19,CASSRGGSSYNEQFF,TGTGCCAGTAGTCGCGGGGGGAGCTCCTACAATGAGCAGTTCTTC
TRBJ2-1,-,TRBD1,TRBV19,CASTPGTGGLHNEQFF,TGTGCCAGTACCCCCGGGACAGGGGGGCTCCACAATGAGCAGTTCTTC
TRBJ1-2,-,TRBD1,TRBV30,CAWSKGQGDGYTF,TGTGCCTGGAGTAAAGGACAGGGGGATGGCTACACCTTC
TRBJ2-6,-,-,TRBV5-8,CASGRFGSGANVLTF,TGTGCCAGCGGTCGGTTCGGCTCTGGGGCCAACGTCCTGACTTTC
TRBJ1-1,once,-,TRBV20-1,CTPWANTEAFF,TGCACCCCCTGGGCGAACACTGAAGCTTTCTTT
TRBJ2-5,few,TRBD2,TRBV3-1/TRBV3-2,CASSPGLAGGSQGQYF,TGTGCCAGCAGCCCAGGACTAGCGGGGGGTTCACAGGGCCAGTACTTC
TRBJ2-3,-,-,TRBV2,CASSSRARTGDTQYF,TGTGCCAGCAGTAGCCGGGCCCGGACTGGGGATACGCAGTATTTT
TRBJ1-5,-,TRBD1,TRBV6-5,CASSTQGANQPQHF,TGTGCCAGCAGCACCCAGGGGGCGAATCAGCCCCAGCATTTT
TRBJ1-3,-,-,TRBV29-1,CSVKQGSSGNTIYF,TGCAGCGTGAAACAGGGCTCCTCTGGAAACACCATATATTTT
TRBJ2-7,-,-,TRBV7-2,CASSTGSYEQYF,TGTGCCAGCTCCACAGGTTCCTACGAGCAGTACTTC
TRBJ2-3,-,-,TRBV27,CASAQGAADTQYF,TGTGCCAGCGCACAAGGGGCCGCAGATACGCAGTATTTT
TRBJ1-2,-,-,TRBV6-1,CASSVDTRRIPRGGDYGYTF,TGTGCCAGCAGTGTAGACACCCGGAGGATCCCTCGGGGGGGTGACTATGGCTACACCTTC
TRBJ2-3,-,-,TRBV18,CASSPLEGDTQYF,TGTGCCAGCTCACCATTGGAGGGGGATACGCAGTATTTT
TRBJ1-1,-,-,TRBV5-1,CASKERDPNTEAFF,TGCGCCAGCAAAGAACGGGATCCGAACACTGAAGCTTTCTTT
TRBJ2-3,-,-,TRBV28,CASSFGGTDTQYF,TGTGCCAGCAGTTTCGGAGGCACAGATACGCAGTATTTT